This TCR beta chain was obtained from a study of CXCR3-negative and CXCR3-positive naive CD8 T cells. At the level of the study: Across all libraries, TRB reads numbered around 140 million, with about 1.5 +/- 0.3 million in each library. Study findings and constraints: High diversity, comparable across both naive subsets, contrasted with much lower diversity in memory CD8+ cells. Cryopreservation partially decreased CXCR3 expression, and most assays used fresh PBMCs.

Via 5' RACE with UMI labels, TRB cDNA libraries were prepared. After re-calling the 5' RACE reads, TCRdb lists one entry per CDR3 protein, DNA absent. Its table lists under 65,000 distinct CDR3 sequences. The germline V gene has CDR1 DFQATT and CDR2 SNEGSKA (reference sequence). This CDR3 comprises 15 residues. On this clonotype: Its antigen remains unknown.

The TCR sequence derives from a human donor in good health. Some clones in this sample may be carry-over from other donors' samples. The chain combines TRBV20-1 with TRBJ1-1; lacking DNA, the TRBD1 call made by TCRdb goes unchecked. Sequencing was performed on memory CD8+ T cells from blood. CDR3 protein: CSARDFTGVNTEAFF.